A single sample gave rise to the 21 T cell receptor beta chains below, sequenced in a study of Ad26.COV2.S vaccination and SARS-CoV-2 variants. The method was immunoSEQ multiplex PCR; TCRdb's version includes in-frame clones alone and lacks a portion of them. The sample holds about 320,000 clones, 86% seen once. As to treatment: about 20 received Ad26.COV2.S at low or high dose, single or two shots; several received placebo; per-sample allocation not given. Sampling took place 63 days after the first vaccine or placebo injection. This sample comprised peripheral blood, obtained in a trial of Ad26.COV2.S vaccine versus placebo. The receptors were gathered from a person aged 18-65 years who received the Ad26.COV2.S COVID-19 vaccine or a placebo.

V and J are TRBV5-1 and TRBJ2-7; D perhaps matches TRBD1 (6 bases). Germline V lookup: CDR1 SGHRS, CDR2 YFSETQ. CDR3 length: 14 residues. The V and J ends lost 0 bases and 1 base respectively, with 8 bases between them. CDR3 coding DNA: TGCGCCAGCAGCTTGGATGGACAGTCCTACGAGCAGTACTTC. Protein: CASSLDGQSYEQYF.

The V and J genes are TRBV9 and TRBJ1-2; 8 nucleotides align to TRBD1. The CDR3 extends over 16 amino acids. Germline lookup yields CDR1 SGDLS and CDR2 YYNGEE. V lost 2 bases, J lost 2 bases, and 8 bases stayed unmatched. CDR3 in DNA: TGTGCCAGCAGCGTGGATAACAGGGGGGTAAACTATGGCTACACCTTC. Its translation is CASSVDNRGVNYGYTF.

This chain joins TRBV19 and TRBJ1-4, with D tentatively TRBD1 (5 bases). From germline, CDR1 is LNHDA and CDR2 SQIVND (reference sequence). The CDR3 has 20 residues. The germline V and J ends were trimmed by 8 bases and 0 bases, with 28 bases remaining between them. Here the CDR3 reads CASSALSLGVPRATNEKLFF. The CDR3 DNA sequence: TGTGCCAGTTCCGCCTTATCCCTAGGGGTGCCCAGGGCAACTAATGAAAAACTGTTTTTT. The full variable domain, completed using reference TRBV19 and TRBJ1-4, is DGGITQSPKYLFRKEGQNVTLSCEQNLNHDAMYWYRQDPGQGLRLIYYSQIVNDFQKGDIAEGYSVSREKKESFPLTVTSAQKNPTAFYLCASSALSLGVPRATNEKLFFGSGTQLSVL.

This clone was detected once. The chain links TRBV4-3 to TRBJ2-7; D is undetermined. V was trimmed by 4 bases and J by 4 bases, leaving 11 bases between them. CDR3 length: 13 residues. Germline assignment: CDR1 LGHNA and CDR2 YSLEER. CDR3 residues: CASSPGPRYEQYF. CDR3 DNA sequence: TGCGCCAGCAGCCCAGGTCCCAGATACGAGCAGTACTTC.

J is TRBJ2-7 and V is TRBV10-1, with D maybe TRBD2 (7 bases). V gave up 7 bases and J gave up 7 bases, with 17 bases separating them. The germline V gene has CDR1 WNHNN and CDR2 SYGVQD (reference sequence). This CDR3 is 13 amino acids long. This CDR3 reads CASTDRPGGEQYF. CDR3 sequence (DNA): TGCGCCAGCACTGACAGGCCCGGGGGGGAGCAGTACTTC.

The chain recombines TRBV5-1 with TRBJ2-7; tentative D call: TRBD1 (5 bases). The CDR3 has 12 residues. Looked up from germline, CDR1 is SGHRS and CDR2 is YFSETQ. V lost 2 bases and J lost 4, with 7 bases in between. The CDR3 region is CASSFGQYEQYF. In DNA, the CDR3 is TGCGCCAGCAGCTTTGGACAATACGAGCAGTACTTC.

This CDR3 reads CASSLQWVKGSYEQYF. The CDR3 DNA follows: TGTGCCAGCAGCTTGCAGTGGGTAAAGGGGTCCTACGAGCAGTACTTC. This chain uses TRBV5-5 with TRBJ2-7; possibly TRBD1 for D (5 bases). The CDR3 totals 16 residues. Trimming took 1 base from V and 1 from J, leaving 15 bases between them. Looked up from germline, CDR1 is SGHKS and CDR2 is YYEKEE (reference sequence). Supplemented by reference TRBV5-5 and TRBJ2-7, the full variable domain reads DAGVTQSPTHLIKTRGQQVTLRCSPISGHKSVSWYQQVLGQGPQFIFQYYEKEERGRGNFPDRFSARQFPNYSSELNVNALLLGDSALYLCASSLQWVKGSYEQYFGPGTRLTVT.

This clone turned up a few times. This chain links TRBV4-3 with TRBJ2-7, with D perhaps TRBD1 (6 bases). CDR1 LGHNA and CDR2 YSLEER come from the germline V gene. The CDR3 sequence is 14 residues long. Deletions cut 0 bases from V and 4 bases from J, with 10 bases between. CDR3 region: CASSQETGQYEQYF. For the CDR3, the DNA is TGCGCCAGCAGCCAAGAGACAGGACAGTACGAGCAGTACTTC.

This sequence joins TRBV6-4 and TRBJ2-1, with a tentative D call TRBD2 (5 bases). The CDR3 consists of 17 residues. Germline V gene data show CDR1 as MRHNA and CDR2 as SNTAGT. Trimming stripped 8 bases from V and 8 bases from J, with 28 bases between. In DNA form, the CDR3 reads TGTGCCAGCGGCGGGTCCGTACCTCACATCCCAGCATATGAGCAGTTCTTC. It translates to CASGGSVPHIPAYEQFF.

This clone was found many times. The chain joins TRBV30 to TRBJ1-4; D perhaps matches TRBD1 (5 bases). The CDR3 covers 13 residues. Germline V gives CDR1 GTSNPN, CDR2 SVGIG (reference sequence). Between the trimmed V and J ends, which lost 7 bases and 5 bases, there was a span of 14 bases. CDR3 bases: TGTGCCTCGCAGGGACGATCCAATGAAAAACTGTTTTTT. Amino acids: CASQGRSNEKLFF.

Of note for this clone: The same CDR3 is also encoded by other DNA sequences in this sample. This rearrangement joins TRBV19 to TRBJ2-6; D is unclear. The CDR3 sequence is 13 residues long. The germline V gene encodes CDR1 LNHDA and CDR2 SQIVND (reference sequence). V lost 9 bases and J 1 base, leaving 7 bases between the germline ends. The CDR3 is CASSLSGANVLTF. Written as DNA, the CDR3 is TGTGCCAGCTCGTTGTCTGGGGCCAACGTCCTGACTTTC.

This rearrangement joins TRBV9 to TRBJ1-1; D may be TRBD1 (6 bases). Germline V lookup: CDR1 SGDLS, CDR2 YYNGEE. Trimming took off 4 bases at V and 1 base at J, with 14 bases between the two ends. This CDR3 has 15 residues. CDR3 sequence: CASSSWGGGNTEAFF. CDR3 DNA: TGTGCCAGCAGCTCCTGGGGGGGCGGGAACACTGAAGCTTTCTTT. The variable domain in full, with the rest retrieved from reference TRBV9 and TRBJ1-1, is DSGVTQTPKHLITATGQRVTLRCSPRSGDLSVYWYQQSLDQGLQFLIQYYNGEERAKGNILERFSAQQFPDLHSELNLSSLELGDSALYFCASSSWGGGNTEAFFGQGTRLTVV.

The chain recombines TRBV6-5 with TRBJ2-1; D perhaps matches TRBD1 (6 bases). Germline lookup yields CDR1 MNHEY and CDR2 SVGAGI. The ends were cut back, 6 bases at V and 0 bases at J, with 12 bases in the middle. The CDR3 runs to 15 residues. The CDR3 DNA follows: TGTGCCAGCAGCTTAACAGGGAGCTCCTACAATGAGCAGTTCTTC. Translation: CASSLTGSSYNEQFF.

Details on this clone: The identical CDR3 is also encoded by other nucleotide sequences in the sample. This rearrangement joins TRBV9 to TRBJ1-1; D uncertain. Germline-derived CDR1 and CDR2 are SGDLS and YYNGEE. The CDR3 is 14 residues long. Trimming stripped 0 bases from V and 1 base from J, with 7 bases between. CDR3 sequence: CASSVGGENTEAFF. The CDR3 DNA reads TGTGCCAGCAGCGTAGGCGGGGAGAACACTGAAGCTTTCTTT.

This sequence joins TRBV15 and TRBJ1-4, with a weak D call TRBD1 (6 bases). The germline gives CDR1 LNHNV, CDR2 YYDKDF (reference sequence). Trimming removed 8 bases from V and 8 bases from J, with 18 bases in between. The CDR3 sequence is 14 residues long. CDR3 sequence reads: CATSPFVGTEKLFF. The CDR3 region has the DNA TGTGCCACCTCCCCCTTTGTGGGGACAGAAAAACTGTTTTTT.

For the CDR3, the DNA is TGTGCCAGCAGCCAAGAGGGCCAGCGGGGCTACACCTTC. As protein: CASSQEGQRGYTF. The chain employs TRBV3-1 (or the pseudogene TRBV3-2) and TRBJ1-2; D gene ambiguous. The CDR3 runs to 13 residues. Between the trimmed V and J ends, which lost 0 bases and 8 bases, there was a span of 10 bases. Germline assignment: CDR1 LGHDT and CDR2 YNNKEL (reference sequence).

In nucleotides, the CDR3 is TGTGCCAGCAGGGAGACAGGGGAAGAGACCCAGTACTTC. As protein: CASRETGEETQYF. This rearrangement joins TRBV6-5 to TRBJ2-5; TRBD1 matches 8 bases. The J segment lost 3 bases and the V segment lost 6 bases, leaving 3 bases of the junction unmatched. This CDR3 has 13 amino acids. CDR1 and CDR2 from the germline V gene are MNHEY and SVGAGI.

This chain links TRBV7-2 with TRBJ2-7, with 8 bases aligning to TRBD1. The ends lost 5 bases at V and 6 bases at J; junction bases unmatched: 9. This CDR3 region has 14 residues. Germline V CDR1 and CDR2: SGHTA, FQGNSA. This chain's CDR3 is CASSQWTGRGEQYF. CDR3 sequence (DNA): TGTGCCAGCAGCCAATGGACAGGGAGAGGCGAGCAGTACTTC.

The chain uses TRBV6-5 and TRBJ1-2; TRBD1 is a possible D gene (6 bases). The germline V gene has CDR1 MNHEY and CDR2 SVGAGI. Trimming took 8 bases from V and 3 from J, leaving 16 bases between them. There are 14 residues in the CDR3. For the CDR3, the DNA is TGTGCCAGCGGCGGACAGAGAACGGACTATGGCTACACCTTC. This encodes CASGGQRTDYGYTF.

This CDR3 is CASSLAGNGYTF. The CDR3 coding sequence is TGTGCCAGCAGTTTAGCAGGGAATGGCTACACCTTC. The chain has TRBV12-3 or TRBV12-4 and TRBJ1-2; D is uncertain. This CDR3 contains 12 residues. Trimming stripped 0 bases from V and 6 bases from J, with 5 bases between.

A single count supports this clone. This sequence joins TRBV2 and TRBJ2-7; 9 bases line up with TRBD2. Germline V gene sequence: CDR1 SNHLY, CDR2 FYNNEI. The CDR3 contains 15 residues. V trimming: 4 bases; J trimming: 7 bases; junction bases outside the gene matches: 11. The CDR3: CASSARAGGPQEQYF. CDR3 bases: TGTGCCAGCAGTGCCCGGGCGGGGGGGCCGCAGGAGCAGTACTTC.